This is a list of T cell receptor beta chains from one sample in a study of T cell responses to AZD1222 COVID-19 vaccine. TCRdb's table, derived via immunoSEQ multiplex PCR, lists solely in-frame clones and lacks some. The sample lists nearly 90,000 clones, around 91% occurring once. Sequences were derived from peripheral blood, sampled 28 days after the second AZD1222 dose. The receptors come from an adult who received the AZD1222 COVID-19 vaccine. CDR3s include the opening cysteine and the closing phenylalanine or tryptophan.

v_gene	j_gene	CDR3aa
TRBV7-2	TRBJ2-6	CASSLGGPGANVLTF
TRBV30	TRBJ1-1	CAWSGYGHTEAFF
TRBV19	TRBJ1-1	CASSRGETGFMNTEAFF
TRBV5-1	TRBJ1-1	CASSLVSGGSTEAFF
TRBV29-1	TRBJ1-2	CSVRTGTTDPYGYTF
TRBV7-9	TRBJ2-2	CASSLSLVSAATGELFF
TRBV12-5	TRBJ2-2	CASGLEANTGELFF
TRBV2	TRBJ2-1	CASKIVGSYNEQFF
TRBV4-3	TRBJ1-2	CASSQTGQADGYTF
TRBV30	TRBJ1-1	CAWSPSGYSEAFF
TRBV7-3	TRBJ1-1	CASSLNRGTEAFF
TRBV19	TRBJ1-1	CASSLMGWQAFF
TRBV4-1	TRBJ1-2	CASSQDFTGRLGYGYTF
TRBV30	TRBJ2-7	CAWSLNRVEQYF
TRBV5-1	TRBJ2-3	CASSSPLGDLSTDTQYF
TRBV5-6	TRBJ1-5	CASSLGPSNQPQHF
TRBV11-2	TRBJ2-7	CASSSQGVRYEQYF
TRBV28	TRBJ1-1	CASLGDTEAFF
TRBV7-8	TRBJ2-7	CASSLTVGSYEQYF
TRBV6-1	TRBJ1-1	CASSERYRSIAEAFF
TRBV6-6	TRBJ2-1	CASSLSGGGVNEQFF
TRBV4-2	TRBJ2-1	CASSQEWSDYNEQFF
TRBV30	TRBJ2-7	CAWSVGLQANSYEQYF
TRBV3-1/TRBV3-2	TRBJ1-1	CASVQGGGTEAFF
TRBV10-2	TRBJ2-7	CASSDGTGVSEQYF
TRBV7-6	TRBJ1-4	CASSLVGLSNEKLFF
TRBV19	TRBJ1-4	CASSIPGRPNEKLFF
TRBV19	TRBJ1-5	CASSTPRYSNQPQHF
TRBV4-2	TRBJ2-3	CASSQGPERGGADTQYF
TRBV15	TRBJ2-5	CATSRDRIQGGFRETQYF
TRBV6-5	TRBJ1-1	CASSYRLGAEAFF
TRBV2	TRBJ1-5	CASRKGVNQPQHF
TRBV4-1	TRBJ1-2	CASSQSPGQQNYGYTF
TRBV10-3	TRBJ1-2	CAISEQGWNYGYTF
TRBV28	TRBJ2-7	CASSSSYEQYF
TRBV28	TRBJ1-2	CASSVRGSPGYTF
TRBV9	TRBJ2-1	CASSVEWYGGAYNEQFF
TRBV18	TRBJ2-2	CASSSDSSGELFF
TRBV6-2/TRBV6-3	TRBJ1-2	CASSSGSYGYTF
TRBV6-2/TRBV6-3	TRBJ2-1	CASSYDPSGGADNEQFF
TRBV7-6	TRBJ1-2	CASSSGTGDYTF
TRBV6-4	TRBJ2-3	CASSDSTGGITDTQYF
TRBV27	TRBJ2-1	CASSLQRSSYNEQFF
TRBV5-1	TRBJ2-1	CASYPAGASSYNEQFF
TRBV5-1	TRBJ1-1	CASSSIGEAFF